What follows describes a single T cell receptor beta chain. The CDR3 is made up of 16 amino acids. Germline CDR1 is SGHRS and CDR2 is YFSETQ. The V and J ends lost 3 bases and 4 bases, in that order; junction bases with no gene match: 12. This record belongs to a study of T cell changes during pregnancy in multiple sclerosis. Clones were read by immunoSEQ multiplex PCR, and TCRdb kept only the in-frame ones, dropping some. The table includes tens of thousands of clones, roughly 93% detected once. The gene calls are TRBV5-1 and TRBJ1-2; TRBD1 matches 7 bases. This TCR was sampled from a female donor with multiple sclerosis, enrolled in a pregnancy study. The sample consisted of peripheral blood, taken in the second trimester of pregnancy. The CDR3 is CASSSNAGTVIYGYTF. The CDR3, as DNA: TGCGCCAGCAGCTCTAACGCCGGGACAGTGATCTATGGCTACACCTTC. Combining the CDR3 with reference TRBV5-1 and TRBJ1-2 gives the whole variable domain KAGVTQTPRYLIKTRGQQVTLSCSPISGHRSVSWYQQTPGQGLQFLFEYFSETQRNKGNFPGRFSGRQFSNSRSEMNVSTLELGDSALYLCASSSNAGTVIYGYTFGSGTRLTVV.